The 17 T cell receptor beta chains given below trace back to one sample, sequenced in a study of T cells in Graves' hyperthyroidism and ophthalmopathy. TCR beta CDR3 regions were amplified from RNA. HTBI primers were used for first-round RT-PCR of the TCR CDR3. TCRdb processed the multiplex PCR reads anew with MiXCR; each CDR3 protein has one entry. The table has about 290,000 distinct CDR3 sequences, 13% seen once. The sequenced sample consisted of blood. The receptors derive from a woman aged 25 to 39 with Graves' hyperthyroidism that later progressed to Graves' ophthalmopathy.

This clonotype occurred a few times. The J gene is TRBJ1-2, the V gene TRBV6-9, with TRBD1 matching over 8 bases. The germline gives CDR1 MNHGY, CDR2 SVAAGI. This CDR3 has 13 residues. With 4 bases clipped from V and 8 bases from J, the junction kept 6 bases outside the gene matches. CDR3: CASSSGQGGGYTF. CDR3 nucleotide sequence: TGTGCCAGCAGTTCTGGACAGGGAGGCGGCTACACCTTC.

This chain connects TRBV4-1 to TRBJ2-1; the match to TRBD2 covers 8 bases. Losses at the gene ends were 1 base for V and 5 bases for J; bases not matched to a gene: 7. In germline, CDR1 is MGHRA, CDR2 YSYEKL. The CDR3 extends over 16 amino acids. The chain's CDR3 is CASSQVSGGPDNEQFF. The CDR3 DNA reads TGCGCCAGCAGCCAAGTTTCGGGAGGGCCAGACAATGAGCAGTTCTTC.

The chain recombines TRBV9 with TRBJ1-1, with 9 bases identical to TRBD1. The CDR3 totals 14 residues. V lost 4 bases to trimming and J lost 4 bases; unmatched junction nucleotides: 5. Germline CDR1 SGDLS, CDR2 YYNGEE. The CDR3 loop is CASSPGTGPTEAFF. For the CDR3, the DNA is TGTGCCAGCAGCCCTGGGACAGGGCCCACTGAAGCTTTCTTT.

Only a few counts were recorded for this clonotype. Sequence at one end of the junction differs from germline and may be a read error. This chain joins TRBV10-3 and TRBJ2-7; TRBD1 matches at 12 bases. Germline V gives CDR1 ENHRY, CDR2 SYGVKD. The CDR3 covers 12 residues. The CDR3 sequence is CATGQGAYEQHF. CDR3 nucleotide sequence: TGTGCCACGGGACAGGGGGCCTACGAGCAGCACTTC.

This clonotype was seen at least ten times. V gene TRBV27 combines with J gene TRBJ2-2; D is perhaps TRBD1 (5 bases). Trimming left V 6 bases short and J 1 base short, with 12 bases between. CDR1 is MNHEY, CDR2 SMNVEV, per germline (reference sequence). The CDR3 has 15 amino acids. The CDR3, as DNA: TGTGCCAGCAGAAGACAGAGCGTGAACACCGGGGAGCTGTTTTTT. Translation gives CASRRQSVNTGELFF.

The chain has TRBV19 and TRBJ2-5, with 9 bases that match TRBD2. The V and J ends lost 4 bases and 2 bases, in that order; junction bases with no gene match: 5. This CDR3 contains 15 residues. Per germline, CDR1 LNHDA and CDR2 SQIVND (reference sequence). CDR3 nucleotides: TGTGCCAGTAGTAGGGGGACTAGCCTACAAGAGACCCAGTACTTC. It translates to CASSRGTSLQETQYF.

This clonotype has just a few counts. The chain employs TRBV7-9 and TRBJ2-2; 16 bases align to TRBD2. This CDR3 contains 18 residues. The germline V gene encodes CDR1 SEHNR and CDR2 FQNEAQ (reference sequence). The V segment lost 4 bases and the J segment 7 bases; nucleotides outside the gene matches: 9. CDR3 protein: CASSSPGLAGGPSGELFF. Written as DNA, the CDR3 is TGTGCCAGCAGCTCACCGGGACTAGCGGGAGGGCCGAGCGGGGAGCTGTTTTTT.

There are a few counts of this clonotype. The V call is TRBV6-1, the J call TRBJ1-3; the D is unclear. The CDR3 runs to 16 residues. Per germline, CDR1 MNHNS and CDR2 SASEGT. The V gene lost 5 bases and the J gene lost 0 bases, with 14 bases spanning the gap. CDR3 DNA sequence: TGTGCCAGCAGTTTGATGCTACAGAGCTCTGGAAACACCATATATTTT. This codes for CASSLMLQSSGNTIYF.

This clonotype has at least ten counts. The genes are TRBV28 and TRBJ2-5, with TRBD2 matching 14 bases. Unmatched junction bases numbered 5, after V lost 7 bases and J lost 4 bases. The CDR3 sequence is 15 residues long. CDR1 and CDR2 (germline): MDHEN, SYDVKM. The CDR3 loop reads CASKGGTSGRETQYF. CDR3 in DNA: TGTGCCAGCAAGGGGGGGACTAGCGGGAGAGAGACCCAGTACTTC.

This clonotype appeared many times. V and J are TRBV28 and TRBJ1-5; D gene uncertain. This CDR3 has 14 amino acids. The germline gives CDR1 MDHEN, CDR2 SYDVKM. V gave up 6 bases and J gave up 0 bases, with 9 bases separating them. The CDR3 loop is CASRRTYSNQPQHF. Written as DNA, the CDR3 is TGTGCCAGCAGGAGGACCTATAGCAATCAGCCCCAGCATTTT.

This clonotype was observed at least ten times. CDR3 loop: CASSIGNEQFF. The CDR3 DNA follows: TGTGCCAGCAGTATAGGCAATGAGCAGTTCTTC. V gene TRBV12-3 or TRBV12-4 combines with J gene TRBJ2-1; the D is unclear. There are 11 residues in the CDR3. The V gene lost 5 bases and the J gene lost 6 bases, with 5 bases spanning the gap.

At least ten counts were recorded for this clonotype. The J gene is TRBJ2-7, the V gene TRBV6-1, with D unresolved. The CDR3 is 12 amino acids. CDR1 and CDR2 from the germline V gene are MNHNS and SASEGT. The V and J ends lost 2 bases and 4 bases respectively, with 6 bases between them. CDR3 residues: CASSEWEYEQYF. For the CDR3, the DNA is TGTGCCAGCAGTGAATGGGAATACGAGCAGTACTTC.

The V and J genes are TRBV12-3 or TRBV12-4 and TRBJ1-5; 9 bases fit TRBD1. The V and J ends lost 4 bases and 6 bases, in that order; junction bases with no gene match: 13. This CDR3 is 17 amino acids long. The CDR3 nucleotides are TGTGCCAGCAGTTCGACAGGGGGAAGGGATCAAGGTCAGCCCCAGCATTTT. Protein product: CASSSTGGRDQGQPQHF.

This clonotype was recorded at least ten times. The rearrangement joins TRBV28 to TRBJ1-1; D perhaps matches TRBD1 (5 bases). The CDR3 is made up of 14 amino acids. Germline CDR1 and CDR2: MDHEN and SYDVKM. V was clipped by 4 bases and J by 1 base, with 10 bases between them. The CDR3, as DNA: TGTGCCAGCAGTTATACGGGGACGAACACTGAAGCTTTCTTT. It is translated as CASSYTGTNTEAFF.

This clonotype was detected only a few times. It may be a read error: a sequence one base away is much more abundant. The chain recombines TRBV27 with TRBJ2-7; TRBD2 matches at 8 bases. The V and J ends lost 5 bases and 2 bases, in that order; junction bases with no gene match: 5. The germline V gene encodes CDR1 MNHEY and CDR2 SMNVEV (reference sequence). This CDR3 region has 14 residues. CDR3 nucleotides: TGTGCCAGCAGTCTTAGCGGGGAGGCCTACGAGCAGTACTTC. Its translation is CASSLSGEAYEQYF.

Only a few counts were recorded for this clonotype. Mismatch with germline at one junction end may stem from a read error. The chain is built from TRBV27 and TRBJ2-1, with D maybe TRBD2 (6 bases). This CDR3 has 15 amino acids. Per the germline V gene, CDR1 is MNHEY and CDR2 is SMNVEV (reference sequence). The CDR3 sequence: CANSWGDRAYNEQFF. DNA of the CDR3: TGTGCCAACAGTTGGGGGGACCGAGCCTACAATGAGCAGTTCTTC.

The chain carries TRBV9 and TRBJ1-1; no reliable D call. CDR3 length: 12 residues. Trimming cost V 4 bases and J 8 bases, with 12 bases left between them. In germline, CDR1 is SGDLS, CDR2 YYNGEE. The CDR3 nucleotides are TGTGCCAGCAGCCCGCCGACAACGGAAGCTTTCTTT. This encodes CASSPPTTEAFF.